This T cell receptor (beta chain) appears in the sequencing data of a study of T cell changes during pregnancy in multiple sclerosis (dated 2019 in TCRdb). In the study overall: In women with multiple sclerosis, the researchers looked at how the T cell repertoire shifted as pregnancy progressed.

V trim: 3 bases; J trim: 0 bases; unmatched bases: 5. The CDR3 sequence holds 16 residues, the cysteine and phenylalanine included. The DNA shown is the 48-base CDR3, in frame from base 1. The germline V gene sets CDR1 to ENHRY and CDR2 to SYGVKD. The library was obtained by the immunoSEQ multiplex PCR assay. Entries here come from immuneACCESS through TCRdb and include only in-frame sequences with V and J called. Some clones fail to appear in such tables; in the studies checked, an unresolved V gene covers under half of the shortfall, and the cause of the remainder is unknown. The sample profile shows about 70,000 clones; 92% of them were found once. Of the sample, roughly 1.5% falls within the top ten clones. Turning to this clone: No antigen is known for it. Base qualities are not recorded, but no much larger clone differs from it by a single base.

Here the sequenced sample was peripheral blood, taken after pregnancy. The chain couples TRBV10-3 to TRBJ1-2, with TRBD1 identical over 9 junction bases. This receptor was obtained from a female donor with multiple sclerosis, enrolled in a pregnancy study. Here the CDR3 is given as CAISETGGRANYGYTF. The DNA is TGTGCCATCAGTGAAACAGGGGGCCGCGCTAACTATGGCTACACCTTC.